This T cell receptor beta chain was recovered during a study of siplizumab effects on memory and regulatory T cells. The study, taken as a whole, reports: It seemed that naive T cells were more diverse than memory cells and were major contributors to the alloresponse. There were only a minor fraction of alloreactive clones that mapped to unstimulated subsets.

Unmatched junction bases numbered 15, after V lost 7 bases and J lost 6 bases. CDR3 size: 17 residues. The germline gives CDR1 SGHTA, CDR2 FQGTGA. The count of this clone is one. Its cognate antigen is unknown. Profiled with immunoSEQ multiplex PCR; TCRdb holds only in-frame clones, not every one. Counted here are 97,000 or so clones, more than 85% occurring once; the ten biggest clones make up roughly 1%. Sequencing input: CD4+ T cells sorted from blood. The V and J genes are TRBV7-3 and TRBJ2-5, with 12 bases lining up with TRBD1. This TCR was recovered from a human donor in good health. In DNA form, the CDR3 reads TGTGCCAGCACCTTTCTGGGACAGGGGGCGCGGGTAAAGACCCAGTACTTC. Translated: CASTFLGQGARVKTQYF.